A single sample is the source of the 7 T cell receptor beta chains below, sequenced in a study of CD8 T cells in cerebrospinal fluid in Alzheimer's disease. TCRdb reprocessed the 10x single-cell sequencing reads, with one entry per CDR3 protein and no DNA. The ten top clones account for 19%, within a sample of 1,300 to 1,500 distinct CDR3 sequences. The source material was cerebrospinal fluid. The receptors derive from a human donor with mild cognitive impairment.

This clonotype is hyperexpanded by frequency. The rearrangement joins TRBV7-6 to TRBJ2-5; with no DNA, the TCRdb D assignment of TRBD1 cannot be verified. Germline assignment: CDR1 SGHVS and CDR2 FNYEAQ. The length of the CDR3 is 17 residues. CDR3 sequence: CASSLSITTGGQETQYF.

The chain is built from TRBV5-5 and TRBJ2-5. CDR1 is SGHKS, CDR2 YYEKEE, per germline (reference sequence). The CDR3 totals 11 residues. The CDR3 spells CASSSQETQYF.

This clonotype is called medium-sized based on its frequency. The chain links TRBV7-9 to TRBJ2-5. The CDR3 spans 16 residues. Germline CDR1 SEHNR, CDR2 FQNEAQ (reference sequence). The CDR3 spells CASSFNTQKALETQYF.

Judged by frequency, this clonotype is medium-sized. The CDR3 sequence is CASSFTITGEANVLTF. The chain recombines TRBV5-1 with TRBJ2-6; TCRdb picks TRBD1, but there is no DNA to check that call. CDR1 and CDR2 from the germline V gene are SGHRS and YFSETQ. The CDR3 covers 16 residues.

By frequency, this clonotype registers medium-sized. The chain links TRBV7-8 to TRBJ2-3; without DNA, the TCRdb call of TRBD2 cannot be checked. Per the germline V gene, CDR1 is SGHVS and CDR2 is FQNEAQ. The CDR3 contains 16 residues. The CDR3 reads CASSLEGGSVTDTQYF.

This clonotype is labeled medium-sized based on frequency. J is TRBJ2-1 and V is TRBV6-2 or TRBV6-3. Germline V gives CDR1 MNHEY, CDR2 SVGEGT. CDR3 length: 16 residues. The chain's CDR3 is CASSDFGGSSYNEQFF.

The chain joins TRBV5-4 to TRBJ2-7; the D call of TRBD1 rests on TCRdb alone, since no DNA is present to check it. The CDR3 contains 15 residues. Germline assignment: CDR1 SGHNT and CDR2 YYREEE (reference sequence). The CDR3: CASSLATGGPREQYF. The complete variable domain, with remaining parts taken from reference TRBV5-4 and TRBJ2-7, reads ETGVTQSPTHLIKTRGQQVTLRCSSQSGHNTVSWYQQALGQGPQFIFQYYREEENGRGNFPPRFSGLQFPNYSSELNVNALELDDSALYLCASSLATGGPREQYFGPGTRLTVT.